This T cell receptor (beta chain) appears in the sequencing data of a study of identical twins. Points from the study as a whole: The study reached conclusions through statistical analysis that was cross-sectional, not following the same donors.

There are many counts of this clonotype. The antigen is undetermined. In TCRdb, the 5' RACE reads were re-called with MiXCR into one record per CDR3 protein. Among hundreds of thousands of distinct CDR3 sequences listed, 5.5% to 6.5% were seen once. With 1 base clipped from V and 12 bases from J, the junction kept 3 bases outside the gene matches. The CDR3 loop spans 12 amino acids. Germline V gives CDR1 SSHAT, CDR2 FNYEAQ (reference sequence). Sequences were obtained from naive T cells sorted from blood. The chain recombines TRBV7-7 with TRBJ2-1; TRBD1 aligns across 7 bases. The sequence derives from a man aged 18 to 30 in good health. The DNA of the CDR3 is TGTGCCAGCAGCTTAGAAGGGGGCTCGCAGTTCTTC. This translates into CASSLEGGSQFF.